This T cell receptor beta chain was documented in a study of T cell responses to AZD1222 COVID-19 vaccine. Assay: immunoSEQ multiplex PCR; the TCRdb copy retains only in-frame clones and omits some. The repertoire holds roughly 100,000 clones, with less than 95% as singletons. With 4 bases clipped from V and 7 bases from J, the junction kept 6 bases outside the gene matches. The CDR3 consists of 13 residues. Sequenced material: peripheral blood, taken on day 0 of AZD1222 vaccination. This TCR came from an adult in good health. The chain links TRBV12-3 or TRBV12-4 to TRBJ1-2; 7 positions match TRBD1. CDR3: CASSSDRMAGYTF. CDR3 bases: TGTGCCAGCAGTTCGGACAGGATGGCTGGCTACACCTTC.